Listed below are T cell receptor beta chains from one sample, sequenced in a study of blood T cell repertoires in COVID-19. TCRdb's copy holds only in-frame clones and misses some; the assay was immunoSEQ multiplex PCR. The sample contains about 130,000 clones, more than 85% of which appear only once. The sample consisted of peripheral blood. The receptors stem from a man in his fifties or sixties with COVID-19, enrolled during active disease. Each CDR3 is given with its conserved first and last residue. D genes are given only for firm matches. Clone size is shown for a subset of rows, as once, few, many or a class of expanded clone.

V gene	D gene	clone size	J gene	CDR3 protein	CDR3 DNA
TRBV7-9	-	-	TRBJ1-5	CASSLNNQPQHF	TGTGCCAGCAGCCTAAACAATCAGCCCCAGCATTTT
TRBV6-5	TRBD1	-	TRBJ1-2	CASSRDRRRYGYTF	TGTGCCAGCAGTAGGGACAGGAGGCGATATGGCTACACCTTC
TRBV5-4	TRBD1	-	TRBJ2-6	CASSQGQGPSGANVLTF	TGTGCCAGCAGCCAGGGACAGGGCCCCTCTGGGGCCAACGTCCTGACTTTC
TRBV18	TRBD1	-	TRBJ2-2	CASSPVVTGAGELFF	TGTGCCAGCTCACCAGTAGTGACAGGGGCCGGGGAGCTGTTTTTT
TRBV18	TRBD2	-	TRBJ2-1	CASSPGREWVNEQFF	TGTGCCAGCTCACCAGGGAGGGAGTGGGTCAATGAGCAGTTCTTC
TRBV18	-	-	TRBJ2-2	CASSPGLDTGELFF	TGTGCCAGCTCACCGGGACTCGACACCGGGGAGCTGTTTTTT
TRBV5-1	TRBD1	once	TRBJ2-5	CASSLGGQQETQYF	TGCGCCAGCAGCTTGGGGGGACAGCAAGAGACCCAGTACTTC
TRBV6-4	-	-	TRBJ2-3	CASSDSGGAANTQYF	TGTGCCAGCAGTGACTCCGGCGGGGCCGCTAATACGCAGTATTTT
TRBV4-2	-	once	TRBJ2-5	CASSQVSGQETQYF	TGTGCCAGCAGCCAAGTGTCAGGTCAAGAGACCCAGTACTTC
TRBV24-1	-	-	TRBJ2-4	CATSDFRTGPIQYF	TGTGCCACCAGTGATTTTAGAACAGGGCCGATTCAGTACTTC
TRBV3-1/TRBV3-2	-	-	TRBJ2-7	CASSQEGGPYEQYF	TGTGCCAGCAGCCAAGAGGGGGGGCCCTACGAGCAGTACTTC
TRBV19	-	-	TRBJ1-4	CASTRGRSREKLFF	TGTGCCAGTACCAGAGGGCGGTCAAGGGAAAAACTGTTTTTT
TRBV6-4	-	-	TRBJ2-3	CASSNQQADTQYF	TGTGCCAGCAGCAACCAACAGGCAGATACGCAGTATTTT
TRBV19	TRBD1	-	TRBJ2-6	CASGSGDRGFGANVLTF	TGTGCCAGTGGATCCGGGGACAGGGGATTTGGGGCCAACGTCCTGACTTTC
TRBV19	TRBD2	-	TRBJ2-3	CASRRAGVSASTDTQYF	TGTGCCAGTAGAAGAGCGGGAGTGTCCGCTAGCACAGATACGCAGTATTTT
TRBV11-2	-	-	TRBJ1-6	CASSQGEDSPLHF	TGTGCCAGCAGCCAAGGCGAGGATTCACCCCTCCACTTT
TRBV18	TRBD1	-	TRBJ2-5	CASSPIGQGETQYF	TGTGCCAGCTCACCAATAGGACAGGGAGAGACCCAGTACTTC
TRBV2	-	-	TRBJ2-1	CASSEATGAYNEQFF	TGTGCCAGCAGTGAAGCCACCGGGGCCTACAATGAGCAGTTCTTC
TRBV2	-	-	TRBJ2-5	CASRRETQYF	TGTGCCAGCCGTAGAGAGACCCAGTACTTC
TRBV5-8	TRBD2	-	TRBJ2-3	CASSLAGTSGAADTQYF	TGTGCCAGCAGCTTAGCCGGGACTAGCGGTGCGGCAGATACGCAGTATTTT
TRBV7-9	TRBD1	-	TRBJ2-1	CASSRGTGGSYNEQFF	TGTGCCAGCAGCCGAGGGACAGGGGGATCCTACAATGAGCAGTTCTTC
TRBV6-2/TRBV6-3	-	-	TRBJ1-1	CASSYDPGDMNTEAFF	TGTGCCAGCAGTTACGATCCCGGGGACATGAACACTGAAGCTTTCTTT
TRBV27	-	-	TRBJ2-7	CASSPGGNVYEQYF	TGTGCCAGCAGTCCAGGAGGAAATGTCTACGAGCAGTACTTC